The 22 T cell receptor beta chains in this list originate from one sample, sequenced in a study of shared clonotypes between healthy human individuals. Measured with immunoSEQ multiplex PCR; TCRdb has only the in-frame clones, and not every one. The data show a few million clones, roughly nine tenths seen once. The sample consisted of naive CD4+ T cells sorted from blood. The subset here: CD45RA+ positively selected. The receptors here all came from a man between 18 and 29 years old in good health.

Details on this clone: Germline and junction disagree at one end, which may indicate a read error. This chain links TRBV30 with TRBJ2-1, with 7 bases lining up with TRBD2. The CDR3 is 18 residues long. The germline CDR1 and CDR2 sequences are GTSNPN and SVGIG (reference sequence). The chain's CDR3 is CARSGLAAAKISYNEQFF. The DNA for the CDR3 is TGTGCCCGGAGTGGGCTAGCGGCAGCAAAAATCTCCTACAATGAGCAGTTCTTC.

V gene TRBV2 combines with J gene TRBJ2-1, with D unresolved. The CDR3 is 14 amino acids. Trimming took 4 bases from V and 6 from J, leaving 13 bases between them. Germline CDR1 SNHLY, CDR2 FYNNEI. CDR3 region: CASSGDPPGNEQFF. CDR3 bases: TGTGCCAGCAGTGGGGATCCTCCGGGCAATGAGCAGTTCTTC.

The J gene is TRBJ2-2, the V gene TRBV7-6; D remains ambiguous. V gave up 5 bases and J gave up 1 base, with 8 bases separating them. The CDR3 spans 14 residues. Germline V gene lookup returns CDR1 SGHVS and CDR2 FNYEAQ. The CDR3 reads CASSSFQNTGELFF. The CDR3 DNA follows: TGTGCCAGCAGCAGCTTCCAGAACACCGGGGAGCTGTTTTTT.

Regarding this clone: A much larger clone sits a single nucleotide away, making a read error possible. The sample carries other DNA sequences with the same CDR3. This chain uses TRBV7-2 with TRBJ1-1, with D possibly matching TRBD1 (5 bases). Germline V gene sequence: CDR1 SGHTA, CDR2 FQGNSA. V gave up 3 bases and J gave up 2 bases, with 7 bases separating them. CDR3 length equals 13 residues. The CDR3 DNA follows: TGTGCCAGCAGCTTTGGGGGTAACACTGAAGCTTTCTTT. This encodes CASSFGGNTEAFF.

This chain links TRBV10-1 with TRBJ2-1; D may be TRBD2 (5 bases). The length of the CDR3 is 15 residues. The germline V and J ends were trimmed by 0 bases and 7 bases, with 13 bases remaining between them. Germline lookup yields CDR1 WNHNN and CDR2 SYGVQD (reference sequence). CDR3 DNA sequence: TGCGCCAGCAGTGAGTCTCGGGGAGTTGTGAATGAGCAGTTCTTC. This codes for CASSESRGVVNEQFF.

The chain couples TRBV14 to TRBJ2-7; no firm D call. V lost 1 base, J lost 5 bases, and 6 bases lay in between. CDR1 is SGHDN, CDR2 FVKESK, per germline. This CDR3 has 12 amino acids. CDR3 bases: TGTGCCAGCAGCCAAGTAAGCCACGAGCAGTACTTC. This translates into CASSQVSHEQYF.

This clone was seen only a few times. This specimen includes other DNA sequences encoding the same CDR3. The chain joins TRBV27 to TRBJ2-2, with 7 bases fitting TRBD1. Per the germline V gene, CDR1 is MNHEY and CDR2 is SMNVEV (reference sequence). J was trimmed by 0 bases and V by 5 bases; bases with no gene match: 3. The CDR3 runs to 15 residues. The CDR3 loop reads CASSPGTANTGELFF. In DNA form, the CDR3 reads TGTGCCAGCAGTCCGGGGACAGCGAACACCGGGGAGCTGTTTTTT.

The rearrangement joins TRBV28 to TRBJ2-7; D remains unclear. CDR1 and CDR2 from the germline V gene are MDHEN and SYDVKM. Trimming cost V 4 bases and J 2 bases, with 18 bases left between them. This CDR3 spans 16 amino acids. CDR3 bases: TGTGCCAGCAGTTACACTCAAACCACACGAACCTACGAGCAGTACTTC. Residues: CASSYTQTTRTYEQYF.

This chain connects TRBV6-6 to TRBJ1-1, with D maybe TRBD1 (5 bases). The CDR3 sequence is 14 residues long. V was shortened by 7 bases and J by 6 bases, with 18 bases between the two germline ends. Germline V CDR1 and CDR2: MNHNY, SVGAGI (reference sequence). In DNA, the CDR3 is TGTGCCAGCACCCCTGTCCGGGACGACCCTGAAGCTTTCTTT. It encodes CASTPVRDDPEAFF.

V usage is TRBV11-2 and J usage is TRBJ2-4; D is ambiguous. Between the trimmed V and J ends, which lost 3 bases and 1 base, there was a span of 7 bases. Germline loops: CDR1 SGHAT, CDR2 FQNNGV. This CDR3 spans 14 amino acids. CDR3 bases: TGTGCCAGCAGCTTTCTAGGGGCCAAAAACATTCAGTACTTC. Amino acids: CASSFLGAKNIQYF.

The chain recombines TRBV5-4 with TRBJ2-7; possible D gene TRBD2, 6 bases. The germline CDR1 and CDR2 sequences are SGHNT and YYREEE (reference sequence). CDR3 length: 17 residues. Deletions cut 2 bases from V and 3 bases from J, with 21 bases between. The CDR3 sequence: CASSLNEIAEKGYEQYF. As DNA, the CDR3 is TGTGCCAGCAGCTTAAACGAAATAGCGGAAAAAGGCTACGAGCAGTACTTC.

The gene calls are TRBV2 and TRBJ1-2, with D unresolved. This CDR3 is 11 amino acids long. Germline V gene sequence: CDR1 SNHLY, CDR2 FYNNEI. The V gene lost 5 bases and the J gene lost 8 bases, with 9 bases spanning the gap. The DNA for the CDR3 is TGTGCCAGCAGTTTCAGTTACGGCTACACCTTC. It is translated as CASSFSYGYTF.

This chain links TRBV7-8 with TRBJ1-3; no reliable D call. V was trimmed by 2 bases and J by 5 bases, leaving 10 bases between them. Germline V gene sequence: CDR1 SGHVS, CDR2 FQNEAQ. The CDR3 spans 14 residues. The CDR3 nucleotides are TGTGCCAGCAGCTTAAACGGAGAGAGAAACACCATATATTTT. Protein product: CASSLNGERNTIYF.

This clone was counted once. CDR3 in DNA: TGTGCCAGCTCACCACCGTTAGCTAGAGGGGCTGAAGCTTTCTTT. Translated: CASSPPLARGAEAFF. The rearrangement uses TRBV18 and TRBJ1-1; a weak D match, TRBD1 (5 bases). The CDR3 runs 15 residues. V lost 0 bases and J lost 6, with 14 bases in between. CDR1 is KGHSH and CDR2 is LQKENI in the germline V gene.

J is TRBJ2-5 and V is TRBV30; 14 nucleotides line up with TRBD2. From germline, CDR1 is GTSNPN and CDR2 SVGIG (reference sequence). The CDR3 is 14 residues long. The DNA for the CDR3 is TGTGCGAGGACTAGCGGGGGGCCAGGAGAGACCCAGTACTTC. Translating it yields CARTSGGPGETQYF.

This rearrangement joins TRBV7-3 to TRBJ2-1; D possibly corresponds to TRBD2 (6 bases). The CDR3 spans 15 residues. Per germline, CDR1 SGHTA and CDR2 FQGTGA. The V end was cut by 4 bases, the J end by 9 bases, with 19 bases between. This CDR3 reads CASSSQTSRAGEQFF. The DNA for the CDR3 is TGTGCCAGCAGCTCACAGACTAGTCGGGCCGGTGAGCAGTTCTTC.

V is TRBV28 and J is TRBJ2-5; D assignment may be TRBD1 or TRBD2 (6 bases each). The end of the DNA is better explained by TRBJ2-7, so the J call may be wrong. CDR3 length: 14 amino acids. Germline loops: CDR1 MDHEN, CDR2 SYDVKM. CDR3 region: CASTSGGGTYEQYF. In DNA, the CDR3 is TGTGCCAGCACCTCTGGAGGGGGTACCTACGAGCAGTACTTC.

This chain uses TRBV27 with TRBJ1-1, with TRBD1 matching over 7 bases. CDR1 is MNHEY, CDR2 SMNVEV, per germline (reference sequence). The V and J ends lost 3 bases and 8 bases, in that order; junction bases with no gene match: 9. The CDR3 covers 14 residues. The CDR3 bases are TGTGCCAGCAGTTTCCAGGGGGTTTCGGGAGAAGCTTTCTTT. It is translated as CASSFQGVSGEAFF.

The chain recombines TRBV6-5 with TRBJ2-3; D tentatively reads TRBD1 or TRBD2 (5 bases each). In germline, CDR1 is MNHEY, CDR2 SVGAGI. V gave up 6 bases and J gave up 2 bases, with 9 bases separating them. The CDR3 length is 13 residues. The CDR3 here is CASRRDHTDTQYF. The CDR3 region has the DNA TGTGCCAGCAGACGGGACCACACAGATACGCAGTATTTT.

The J gene is TRBJ1-1, the V gene TRBV11-3; a possible D gene is TRBD1 (5 bases). In germline, CDR1 is SGHNT, CDR2 YENEEA. The V end lost 1 base, the J end lost 0 bases, and 18 bases lay between the germline ends. CDR3 length equals 18 residues. CDR3 loop: CASSLARTGRSMNTEAFF. CDR3 nucleotides: TGTGCCAGCAGCTTAGCTAGAACGGGACGTAGCATGAACACTGAAGCTTTCTTT. Complete variable domain (other parts from reference TRBV11-3 and TRBJ1-1): EAGVVQSPRYKIIEKKQPVAFWCNPISGHNTLYWYLQNLGQGPELLIRYENEEAVDDSQLPKDRFSAERLKGVDSTLKIQPAELGDSAVYLCASSLARTGRSMNTEAFFGQGTRLTVV.

The chain is built from TRBV28 and TRBJ1-2; possible D gene TRBD1, 5 bases. V lost 2 bases, J lost 3 bases, and 16 bases lay in between. Germline V CDR1 and CDR2: MDHEN, SYDVKM. The CDR3 extends over 16 amino acids. CDR3 DNA sequence: TGTGCCAGCAGTTTAGGCGGAGGTGGCAGGGACTATGGCTACACCTTC. Encoded protein: CASSLGGGGRDYGYTF.

The chain employs TRBV2 and TRBJ2-2; D not certain. V gave up 3 bases and J gave up 7 bases, with 21 bases separating them. In germline, CDR1 is SNHLY, CDR2 FYNNEI. The CDR3 covers 17 residues. The CDR3 bases are TGTGCCAGCAGTGATTTGGGGATAAATAAAAATGGCGGGGAGCTGTTTTTT. It encodes CASSDLGINKNGGELFF.